These 10 T cell receptor beta chains share one sample of origin, sequenced in a study of shared clonotypes between healthy human individuals. Generated by immunoSEQ multiplex PCR, the TCRdb table keeps only in-frame clones and is missing some. The sample has hundreds of thousands of clones; 92% are singletons. CD45RO-negative, CCR7-selected cells formed the naive CD8 fraction, which excluded terminally differentiated effector memory CD45RA+ cells. The sequencing sample was made of naive CD8+ T cells sorted from blood. Receptor source: a man aged 25-45 years in good health.

As for this clone: This specimen includes other DNA sequences encoding the same CDR3. The chain has TRBV15 and TRBJ2-7, with D maybe TRBD1 (6 bases). Germline assignment: CDR1 LNHNV and CDR2 YYDKDF (reference sequence). CDR3 size: 14 residues. With 0 bases removed from V and 2 bases from J, the gap between germline ends came to 8 bases. DNA of the CDR3: TGTGCCACCAGCAGAGACAGGGGCCCCTACGAGCAGTACTTC. It codes for CATSRDRGPYEQYF.

This chain connects TRBV14 to TRBJ2-5; D not resolved. The germline V and J ends were trimmed by 0 bases and 2 bases, with 10 bases remaining between them. Germline values: CDR1 SGHDN, CDR2 FVKESK. The CDR3 length is 15 residues. The CDR3 loop reads CASSQEWGTQETQYF. The CDR3, as DNA: TGTGCCAGCAGCCAAGAGTGGGGAACACAAGAGACCCAGTACTTC.

This chain links TRBV6-6 with TRBJ2-7; D ambiguous. The germline V gene encodes CDR1 MNHNY and CDR2 SVGAGI (reference sequence). Deletions cut 0 bases from V and 3 bases from J, with 9 bases between. The length of the CDR3 is 14 residues. As DNA, the CDR3 is TGTGCCAGCAGTTACTCGAGTAGTAGCTACGAGCAGTACTTC. It is translated as CASSYSSSSYEQYF.

The rearrangement uses TRBV9 and TRBJ2-6; 9 bases match TRBD1. Unmatched junction bases numbered 7, after V lost 3 bases and J lost 3 bases. This CDR3 has 17 amino acids. CDR1 is SGDLS and CDR2 is YYNGEE in the germline V gene. The CDR3: CASSGDREIGGANVLTF. CDR3 bases: TGTGCCAGCAGCGGGGACAGGGAAATTGGTGGGGCCAACGTCCTGACTTTC.

This rearrangement joins TRBV13 to TRBJ1-1, with D uncertain. This CDR3 is built from 11 residues. The germline gives CDR1 PRHDT, CDR2 FYEKMQ (reference sequence). Trimming shortened V by 5 bases and J by 12 bases, and 13 bases separated the two germline ends. The CDR3 sequence is CASSATERPFF. CDR3 nucleotides: TGTGCCAGCAGCGCTACAGAACGTCCTTTCTTT.

CDR3 sequence: CASTGGPGEKLFF. DNA of the CDR3: TGTGCCAGCACCGGGGGGCCGGGTGAAAAACTGTTTTTT. The V and J genes are TRBV6-5 and TRBJ1-4; TRBD1 might be the D (6 bases). Trimming took off 7 bases at V and 7 bases at J, with 13 bases between the two ends. The CDR3 consists of 13 residues. The V gene's germline CDR1 is MNHEY and CDR2 SVGAGI.

As to this clone: The sample contains more than one DNA sequence encoding this CDR3. V and J are TRBV7-9 and TRBJ2-7; D gene ambiguous. The V and J ends lost 5 bases and 0 bases respectively, with 2 bases between them. The CDR3 contains 11 residues. Germline lookup yields CDR1 SEHNR and CDR2 FQNEAQ (reference sequence). In DNA form, the CDR3 reads TGTGCCAGCAGCCCCTCCTACGAGCAGTACTTC. Translated, it gives CASSPSYEQYF. The full variable domain, in which reference TRBV7-9 and TRBJ2-7 provide the parts outside the CDR3, is DTGVSQNPRHKITKRGQNVTFRCDPISEHNRLYWYRQTLGQGPEFLTYFQNEAQLEKSRLLSDRFSAERPKGSFSTLEIQRTEQGDSAMYLCASSPSYEQYFGPGTRLTVT.

CDR3 DNA: TGTGCCAGCAGCTCCCTCTCAGGAGGGCCCGGGGGCTACACCTTC. This sequence encodes CASSSLSGGPGGYTF. The chain employs TRBV7-8 and TRBJ1-2, with D unclear. This CDR3 spans 15 amino acids. V was clipped by 4 bases and J by 8 bases, with 20 bases between them. CDR1 and CDR2 (germline): SGHVS, FQNEAQ.

In the case of this clone: Other DNA sequences in this specimen translate into the identical CDR3. The chain recombines TRBV9 with TRBJ2-7, with D maybe TRBD2 (6 bases). The V end lost 0 bases, the J end lost 7 bases, and 8 bases lay between the germline ends. This CDR3 spans 12 amino acids. Germline V gives CDR1 SGDLS, CDR2 YYNGEE. In nucleotides, the CDR3 is TGTGCCAGCAGCGTAGAAGGAGGGGAGCAGTACTTC. Translating it yields CASSVEGGEQYF.

This sequence joins TRBV28 and TRBJ2-3, with 14 bases lining up with TRBD2. The CDR3 has 18 amino acids. The germline V gene has CDR1 MDHEN and CDR2 SYDVKM. V lost 3 bases and J lost 3; bases outside the gene matches: 8. The CDR3 DNA follows: TGTGCCAGCAGTTTCGGGACTAGCGGGAGTATGGGGACAGATACGCAGTATTTT. Amino acid sequence: CASSFGTSGSMGTDTQYF. The full variable domain, completed using reference TRBV28 and TRBJ2-3, is DVKVTQSSRYLVKRTGEKVFLECVQDMDHENMFWYRQDPGLGLRLIYFSYDVKMKEKGDIPEGYSVSREKKERFSLILESASTNQTSMYLCASSFGTSGSMGTDTQYFGPGTRLTVL.